This passage covers 5 T cell receptor beta chains from one sample sequenced in a study of tumor-infiltrating lymphocytes in primary liver carcinoma. From roughly 18-30 mg of unsorted bulk tissue, DNA and RNA were co-extracted together. TCR beta cDNA was reverse-transcribed from roughly 0.45 ug of total RNA. The reaction used a constant-region primer and ProtoScript II reverse transcriptase. Three nested multiplex PCR rounds, a slightly modified ARM-PCR, produced the libraries for TCR beta. Rounds one and two of PCR, each of about 10 cycles, were primed with TRBV1-TRBV30 forward primers and a C-beta reverse primer. TCRdb used MiXCR to reprocess the multiplex PCR reads, holding one entry per CDR3 protein. The table lists some 110,000 distinct CDR3 sequences, about four fifths of them singletons. Sequenced input: liver tumor tissue from sampling region 3. Specified subset: tumor region T3, left-lateral pole. The origin of the receptors is a middle-aged man with primary liver carcinoma and hepatitis B virus infection.

V and J are TRBV19 and TRBJ2-2; TRBD1 aligns across 10 bases. V dropped 6 bases and J dropped 6; count of bases not matched to a gene: 16. Germline V gene sequence: CDR1 LNHDA, CDR2 SQIVND (reference sequence). CDR3 length equals 18 residues. CDR3 loop: CASSHPSMTGGVPGELFF. Written as DNA, the CDR3 is TGTGCCAGTAGCCACCCTTCAATGACAGGGGGCGTGCCCGGGGAGCTGTTTTTT. The whole variable domain, remainder taken from reference TRBV19 and TRBJ2-2, is DGGITQSPKYLFRKEGQNVTLSCEQNLNHDAMYWYRQDPGQGLRLIYYSQIVNDFQKGDIAEGYSVSREKKESFPLTVTSAQKNPTAFYLCASSHPSMTGGVPGELFFGEGSRLTVL.

The chain uses TRBV11-1 and TRBJ2-5; TRBD1 is a possible D gene (7 bases). Germline CDR1 SGHAT, CDR2 FQDESV (reference sequence). This CDR3 is 15 amino acids long. CDR3 sequence reads: CAGRLEGGGKETQYF. As DNA, the CDR3 is TGTGCAGGCAGGTTAGAAGGGGGCGGGAAAGAGACCCAGTACTTC.

There are many counts of this clonotype. Since a much larger clone is just one base distant, this may be a read error. The rearrangement uses TRBV29-1 and TRBJ2-2, with 12 bases identical to TRBD2. This CDR3 has 14 amino acids. Germline CDR1 is SQVTM and CDR2 is ANQGSEA. Written as DNA, the CDR3 is TGCGGCGTTGTAGGACTAGCGGGAAGCGGGGAGCTGTTTTTT. Its translation: CGVVGLAGSGELFF.

Comments on this clonotype: Possible read error: a much larger clone is one base away. V gene TRBV30 combines with J gene TRBJ1-5; possibly TRBD1 for D (6 bases). V gave up 5 bases and J gave up 6 bases, with 14 bases separating them. This CDR3 has 13 amino acids. Germline V gives CDR1 GTSNPN, CDR2 SVGIG (reference sequence). The CDR3 protein is CAWGGDIGQPQHF. DNA of the CDR3: TGTGCCTGGGGAGGGGACATCGGTCAGCCCCAGCATTTT.

Notes on this clonotype: Mismatch with germline at one junction end may stem from a read error. The CDR3 reads CASSLNPANYDYTF. The DNA for the CDR3 is TGTGCTAGCAGTCTGAACCCAGCTAACTATGACTACACCTTC. This chain joins TRBV6-5 and TRBJ1-2; D unresolved. The CDR3 loop spans 14 amino acids. Germline values: CDR1 MNHEY, CDR2 SVGAGI.